These 18 T cell receptor beta chains were sequenced from one sample in a study of beta chain features in type 1 diabetes (dated by TCRdb to the late 2010s). The study at large found these results: In all four CD4+ subsets, TCRB CDR3 length was moderately but significantly shorter in type 1 diabetes patients.

These receptors are not linked to any known antigen. Receptors were amplified or captured by the immunoSEQ multiplex PCR assay. The entire isolated RNA was reverse transcribed using the High Capacity cDNA Reverse Transcription Kit, and thus expressed TCRB transcripts were sequenced. In TCRdb, the immuneACCESS table is reduced to in-frame sequences with V and J assigned. These tables do not hold every clone; where another copy was compared, an unresolved V gene accounts for under half, and the others remain unexplained. The sample table lists 150,000 to 180,000 clones, about a tenth of them with a count of one. Of the sample, roughly 0.5% is held by the ten largest clones. Sequencing was done on a sample of central memory CD4+ T cells from blood. These receptors were collected from a man aged 25 to 40 with type 1 diabetes.

This chain uses TRBV7-3 with TRBJ2-2; D call uncertain. The V end lost 1 base, the J end lost 6 bases, and 6 bases lay between the germline ends. This CDR3 is built from 13 residues. The germline CDR1 and CDR2 sequences are SGHTA and FQGTGA. The CDR3 here is CASSLSGPGELFF. As DNA, the CDR3 is TGTGCCAGCAGCTTAAGCGGTCCCGGGGAGCTGTTTTTT.

The rearrangement links TRBV11-2 to TRBJ2-5, with a tentative D call TRBD2 (5 bases). CDR1 and CDR2 from the germline V gene are SGHAT and FQNNGV. Trimming stripped 5 bases from V and 1 base from J, with 14 bases between. The CDR3 totals 15 residues. The CDR3 sequence: CASSPTVGVQETQYF. CDR3 DNA: TGTGCCAGCAGCCCCACGGTCGGGGTCCAAGAGACCCAGTACTTC. The full variable domain, with the rest looked up from reference TRBV11-2 and TRBJ2-5, is EAGVAQSPRYKIIEKRQSVAFWCNPISGHATLYWYQQILGQGPKLLIQFQNNGVVDDSQLPKDRFSAERLKGVDSTLKIQPAKLEDSAVYLCASSPTVGVQETQYFGPGTRLLVL.

The V and J genes are TRBV19 and TRBJ2-1, with D perhaps TRBD1 (7 bases). The CDR3 covers 16 residues. The V gene lost 6 bases and the J gene lost 7 bases, with 22 bases spanning the gap. Germline loops: CDR1 LNHDA, CDR2 SQIVND (reference sequence). The CDR3 coding sequence is TGTGCCAGTAGAAGGGGGATTCAGACAGGGAGGAATGAGCAGTTCTTC. It encodes CASRRGIQTGRNEQFF. The variable domain in full, completed from reference TRBV19 and TRBJ2-1, reads DGGITQSPKYLFRKEGQNVTLSCEQNLNHDAMYWYRQDPGQGLRLIYYSQIVNDFQKGDIAEGYSVSREKKESFPLTVTSAQKNPTAFYLCASRRGIQTGRNEQFFGPGTRLTVL.

This clone was counted at least ten times. The chain joins TRBV7-2 to TRBJ2-7; 7 nucleotides agree with TRBD1. This CDR3 region has 14 residues. V was clipped by 2 bases and J by 4 bases; unmatched bases: 5. Germline V CDR1 and CDR2: SGHTA, FQGNSA. CDR3 bases: TGTGCCAGCAGCTTAAGACAGGGTTGGTACGAGCAGTACTTC. It encodes CASSLRQGWYEQYF.

This clone was found a few times. The rearrangement uses TRBV30 and TRBJ1-2; 12 bases map to TRBD1. CDR3 size: 14 residues. With 5 bases clipped from V and 11 bases from J, the junction kept 12 bases outside the gene matches. Germline V CDR1 and CDR2: GTSNPN, SVGIG (reference sequence). In DNA, the CDR3 is TGTGCCTGGGAGGATGCCGGGACAGGGGGCGGGTACACCTTC. Translation gives CAWEDAGTGGGYTF.

The table lists this clone with a few counts. The gene calls are TRBV6-5 and TRBJ1-5; the D gene is possibly TRBD1 (6 bases). Germline V gives CDR1 MNHEY, CDR2 SVGAGI. CDR3 length: 14 residues. V lost 2 bases and J lost 3, with 8 bases in between. CDR3 residues: CASSYRGNNQPQHF. CDR3 nucleotide sequence: TGTGCCAGCAGTTACAGGGGGAACAATCAGCCCCAGCATTTT.

The chain is built from TRBV5-1 and TRBJ2-7; D not resolved. V was shortened by 0 bases and J by 0 bases, with 16 bases between the two germline ends. Germline CDR1 SGHRS, CDR2 YFSETQ. The CDR3 covers 17 residues. The chain's CDR3 is CASSLASSLRNSYEQYF. The DNA for the CDR3 is TGCGCCAGCAGCTTGGCCAGTTCGTTGCGGAACTCCTACGAGCAGTACTTC. Together with reference TRBV5-1 and TRBJ2-7, the CDR3 gives the full variable domain: KAGVTQTPRYLIKTRGQQVTLSCSPISGHRSVSWYQQTPGQGLQFLFEYFSETQRNKGNFPGRFSGRQFSNSRSEMNVSTLELGDSALYLCASSLASSLRNSYEQYFGPGTRLTVT.

Comment on this clone: A much larger clone differs by one base, so this may be a read error. The chain couples TRBV29-1 to TRBJ2-3; 8 bases map to TRBD1. The CDR3 loop spans 14 amino acids. Germline CDR1 and CDR2: SQVTM and ANQGSEA. The V gene end was trimmed by 8 bases and the J gene end by 4 bases; junction bases not matched to a gene: 11. CDR3 sequence reads: CSCGQGESADTQYF. The DNA for the CDR3 is TGCAGCTGCGGACAGGGCGAAAGCGCAGATACGCAGTATTTT.

This clone was counted between two and nine times. The CDR3 DNA follows: TGTGCCAGCAGTCTACGGACAGGGGAAGGCTACACCTTC. Translated, it gives CASSLRTGEGYTF. The V call is TRBV28, the J call TRBJ1-2, with 9 positions matching TRBD1. The germline CDR1 and CDR2 sequences are MDHEN and SYDVKM. CDR3 length equals 13 residues. The V gene end was trimmed by 5 bases and the J gene end by 8 bases; junction bases not matched to a gene: 6.

This clone was detected only a few times. The chain couples TRBV28 to TRBJ2-4, with D tentatively TRBD1 (6 bases). The V gene lost 10 bases and the J gene lost 1 base, with 11 bases spanning the gap. This CDR3 region has 13 residues. The germline V gene has CDR1 MDHEN and CDR2 SYDVKM. The CDR3 reads CATLDRAKNIQYF. CDR3 nucleotides: TGTGCCACCCTTGACAGGGCCAAAAACATTCAGTACTTC.

In its sample, this clone was seen a few times. V is TRBV27 and J is TRBJ2-3; 9 bases line up with TRBD1. Germline V gene data show CDR1 as MNHEY and CDR2 as SMNVEV (reference sequence). The CDR3 has 15 amino acids. V was pared by 8 bases and J by 2 bases, with 8 bases of the junction left unmatched. This chain's CDR3 is CASVGGQGDTDTQYF. The CDR3 nucleotides read TGTGCCAGCGTGGGGGGACAGGGAGACACAGATACGCAGTATTTT.

This clone was detected a few times. This sequence joins TRBV28 and TRBJ2-1; weak D call: TRBD2 (5 bases). The CDR3 contains 12 residues. With 6 bases removed from V and 12 bases from J, the gap between germline ends came to 15 bases. Germline V gene sequence: CDR1 MDHEN, CDR2 SYDVKM. The CDR3 spells CASSPRVARQFF. DNA for the CDR3: TGTGCCAGCAGCCCAAGGGTAGCGAGGCAGTTCTTC.

This clone was counted only a few times. This rearrangement joins TRBV11-2 to TRBJ2-2; tentatively, D is TRBD1 (6 bases). Germline CDR1 reads SGHAT; CDR2 reads FQNNGV. The CDR3 loop spans 16 amino acids. The V gene lost 0 bases and the J gene lost 0 bases, with 8 bases spanning the gap. The CDR3 reads CASSLERTANTGELFF. CDR3 in DNA: TGTGCCAGCAGCTTAGAACGGACAGCGAACACCGGGGAGCTGTTTTTT. The complete variable domain, with remaining parts taken from reference TRBV11-2 and TRBJ2-2, reads EAGVAQSPRYKIIEKRQSVAFWCNPISGHATLYWYQQILGQGPKLLIQFQNNGVVDDSQLPKDRFSAERLKGVDSTLKIQPAKLEDSAVYLCASSLERTANTGELFFGEGSRLTVL.

This chain connects TRBV30 to TRBJ1-4; tentative D call: TRBD1 (5 bases). V dropped 4 bases and J dropped 7 bases, with 13 bases sitting between them. This CDR3 contains 13 residues. CDR1 is GTSNPN, CDR2 SVGIG, per germline (reference sequence). The CDR3 loop is CAWNGDLGEKLFF. The CDR3 coding sequence is TGTGCCTGGAACGGGGACTTGGGTGAAAAACTGTTTTTT. Full variable domain (outside the CDR3, taken from reference TRBV30 and TRBJ1-4): SQTIHQWPATLVQPVGSPLSLECTVEGTSNPNLYWYRQAAGRGLQLLFYSVGIGQISSEVPQNLSASRPQDRQFILSSKKLLLSDSGFYLCAWNGDLGEKLFFGSGTQLSVL.

This clone was seen more than once but under ten times. V is TRBV4-3 and J is TRBJ1-4; 8 nucleotides agree with TRBD1. Germline V lookup: CDR1 LGHNA, CDR2 YSLEER. The CDR3 spans 14 residues. After removal of 5 bases from V and 4 bases from J, the junction contained 3 bases not matched to a gene. CDR3 bases: TGCGCCAGCAGCGTCACAGGGGGTAATGAAAAACTGTTTTTT. Protein product: CASSVTGGNEKLFF.

Only a few counts were recorded for this clone. The chain is built from TRBV30 and TRBJ1-2; a possible D gene is TRBD1 (5 bases). Trimming left V 1 base short and J 6 bases short, with 18 bases between. Germline CDR1 GTSNPN, CDR2 SVGIG (reference sequence). The CDR3 length is 15 residues. The DNA for the CDR3 is TGTGCCTGGAGTGGATGGCGGCAGGGAAAGGATGGCTACACCTTC. Translated, it gives CAWSGWRQGKDGYTF.

The V call is TRBV28, the J call TRBJ1-2; 8 bases map to TRBD1. This CDR3 comprises 13 residues. Germline trimming cut 8 bases from V and 0 bases from J; bases unmatched to any gene: 2. CDR1 is MDHEN, CDR2 SYDVKM, per germline. CDR3 sequence reads: CASATGANYGYTF. The CDR3, as DNA: TGTGCCAGCGCGACAGGGGCTAACTATGGCTACACCTTC.

The rearrangement links TRBV6-6 to TRBJ1-5; D is possibly TRBD1 (5 bases). Deletions cut 7 bases from V and 4 bases from J, with 8 bases between. CDR3 size: 12 residues. Germline loops: CDR1 MNHNY, CDR2 SVGAGI (reference sequence). The CDR3 here is CASTKGNQPQHF. CDR3 DNA sequence: TGTGCCAGCACCAAGGGGAATCAGCCCCAGCATTTT.